This T cell receptor (beta chain) was sequenced in a study of blood T cell repertoires in COVID-19. Study as a whole: PBMCs, B-cell-depleted T cells, or T cells provided the cDNA or gDNA that made up the material.

Per the original methods: Amplified reference gene primers provided the basis for estimating nucleated cell counts. Sequencing used immunoSEQ multiplex PCR; TCRdb keeps in-frame clones, though not all of them. The DNA was the basis for D and trimming; V, J and clone size are from that table. The sample yields 75,000 to 90,000 clones, around 91% seen once. The table lists this clone with a count of one. The junction had 11 bases not matched to a gene; V was cut back by 4 bases and J by 2 bases. Germline CDR1 reads MGHDK; CDR2 reads SYGVNS. The CDR3 extends over 16 amino acids. The source material was peripheral blood. This chain connects TRBV25-1 to TRBJ2-7, with 7 positions matching TRBD1. The receptor was isolated from a woman between 45 and 60 years old in a cohort sampled during active COVID-19. The DNA of the CDR3 is TGTGCCAGCAGTGGGCAAAGGGGGCAAAAGGCCTACGAGCAGTACTTC. Protein: CASSGQRGQKAYEQYF.